Listed below are T cell receptor beta chains from one sample, sequenced in a study of graft-versus-host responses after intestinal transplantation. Repertoires were generated with immunoSEQ multiplex PCR, while TCRdb's copy carries only in-frame clones and drops some. The sample has 98,000 or so clones; 87% are singletons. No antigen has been assigned to these receptors. Source: unstimulated CD4+ T cells sorted from spleen or lymph node cells, taken before intestinal transplant. These receptors were collected from a human donor who received an intestinal transplant. CDR3s include the opening cysteine and the closing phenylalanine or tryptophan. D genes are given only for firm matches. Some rows mark clone size as missing; the rest say once, few, many or name a class of expanded clone.

J gene	clone size	D gene	V gene	CDR3 length	CDR3 DNA	CDR3 protein
TRBJ1-1	-	-	TRBV6-6	14	TGTGCCAGCAGGACTGGGGTTGGGATCACTGAAGCTTTCTTT	CASRTGVGITEAFF
TRBJ2-1	-	-	TRBV7-3	17	TGTGCCAGCAGCTTAGGGTCGCTACATCAAGCGGCAAATGAGCAGTTCTTC	CASSLGSLHQAANEQFF
TRBJ2-5	once	TRBD2	TRBV6-4	19	TGTGCCAGCAGTGACTCTTTTTTTACTAGCGGGAGAGGGCAAGAGACCCAGTACTTC	CASSDSFFTSGRGQETQYF
TRBJ2-7	once	-	TRBV2	12	TGTGCCAGCAGTGACACACACTACGAGCAGTACTTC	CASSDTHYEQYF
TRBJ2-7	few	TRBD2	TRBV6-1	15	TGTGCCAGCAGTGTACTAGCGCAGGATACCTACGAGCAGTACTTC	CASSVLAQDTYEQYF
TRBJ1-2	once	-	TRBV5-1	15	TGCGCCAGCAGCTTGGGTCTCGGGCAGTCCTATGGCTACACCTTC	CASSLGLGQSYGYTF
TRBJ2-6	-	TRBD2	TRBV19	19	TGTGCCAGTAGTATCCTGGGACTAGCGGTTGGCTCTGGGGCCAACGTCCTGACTTTC	CASSILGLAVGSGANVLTF
TRBJ2-5	-	TRBD1	TRBV20-1	11	TGCAGTGCCAACAGGGGTCTGACCCAGTACTTC	CSANRGLTQYF
TRBJ2-5	-	TRBD2	TRBV19	15	TGTGCCAGTAGTATGGAGCGGGGGGGCAGAGAGACCCAGTACTTC	CASSMERGGRETQYF
TRBJ1-6	once	-	TRBV18	16	TGTGCCAGCTTCACCGGTATCGGGACGGTAAATTCACCCCTCCACTTT	CASFTGIGTVNSPLHF
TRBJ2-7	-	TRBD1	TRBV28	15	TGTGCCAGCAGTCCGGGACAGGTGATGCCCTACGAGCAGTACTTC	CASSPGQVMPYEQYF
TRBJ2-7	-	-	TRBV11-2	13	TGTGCCAGCAGCCCCCGGTGGGGGTACGAGCAGTACTTC	CASSPRWGYEQYF
TRBJ2-5	-	-	TRBV12-5	17	TGTGCTAGTGGGGACGGGGCGGGCGGACGGTACCAAGAGACCCAGTACTTC	CASGDGAGGRYQETQYF
TRBJ1-5	-	-	TRBV5-4	14	TGTGCCAGCAGCTTCGGGGGGGGAGATCAGCCCCAGCATTTT	CASSFGGGDQPQHF
TRBJ2-1	-	-	TRBV5-6	15	TGTGCCAGCAGAGGCACGACTAGGGCCTACAATGAGCAGTTCTTC	CASRGTTRAYNEQFF
TRBJ1-2	-	-	TRBV27	13	TGTGCCAGCAGTTGGACGGGACGTTATGGCTACACCTTC	CASSWTGRYGYTF
TRBJ2-7	-	-	TRBV7-6	16	TGTGCCAGCAGCTTAGTTCTGGGGGGTCCCGTCTACGAGCAGTACTTC	CASSLVLGGPVYEQYF
TRBJ2-3	-	-	TRBV5-4	13	TGTGCCAGCAGCAGTCCCGGGTTGGATACGCAGTATTTT	CASSSPGLDTQYF
TRBJ1-4	-	-	TRBV29-1	13	TGCAGCGTCCTCGGACAGTCTACTGAAAAACTGTTTTTT	CSVLGQSTEKLFF
TRBJ2-5	-	TRBD1	TRBV19	16	TGTGCCAGTAGTATAGTGGGACAGGGGATCCAAGAGACCCAGTACTTC	CASSIVGQGIQETQYF
TRBJ2-1	once	TRBD2	TRBV6-4	18	TGTGCCAGCAGTAAGGGACTAGCGGGTCTCGGCTCCTACAATGAGCAGTTCTTC	CASSKGLAGLGSYNEQFF
TRBJ1-2	-	-	TRBV2	13	TGTGCCAGCCAGCGCGTGGTTAACTATGGCTACACCTTC	CASQRVVNYGYTF
TRBJ1-5	once	-	TRBV5-4	14	TGTGCCAGCAGCTTGTTAGGGAGCAATCAGCCCCAGCATTTT	CASSLLGSNQPQHF
TRBJ2-3	-	-	TRBV10-3	13	TGTGCCATCAGCCCGACTGGGTCAGATACGCAGTATTTT	CAISPTGSDTQYF
TRBJ1-2	-	-	TRBV6-1	11	TGTGCCAGCCGTCTTAGCTATGGCTACACCTTC	CASRLSYGYTF
TRBJ2-2	-	TRBD1	TRBV5-1	15	TGCGCCAGCAGCCCCAGACAGGGAAGGACCGGGGAGCTGTTTTTT	CASSPRQGRTGELFF
TRBJ2-7	few	TRBD2	TRBV14	18	TGTGCCAGCAGCCCCGTACTAGCGGGAGGGCCGGGGTCCTACGAGCAGTACTTC	CASSPVLAGGPGSYEQYF
TRBJ2-7	once	-	TRBV18	16	TGTGCCAGCTCACCTAGGGAGGTAGGGATGAACTACGAGCAGTACTTC	CASSPREVGMNYEQYF
TRBJ2-7	-	-	TRBV5-1	13	TGCGCCAGCAGCTTGGTAGGCCGGGACGAGCAGTACTTC	CASSLVGRDEQYF
TRBJ2-7	-	TRBD1	TRBV30	14	TGTGCCTGGAGTCGCGGACAGGGGTCCCACGAGCAGTACTTC	CAWSRGQGSHEQYF
TRBJ2-7	-	TRBD2	TRBV5-1	16	TGCGCCAGCAGCTTGCCTCATCCTAGCGGGAACTACGAGCAGTACTTC	CASSLPHPSGNYEQYF
TRBJ1-2	-	-	TRBV6-1	14	TGTGCCAGCAGAGGTGGATTAGCTAACTATGGCTACACCTTC	CASRGGLANYGYTF
TRBJ2-1	-	-	TRBV4-1	13	TGCGCCAGCAGCCAAGTAAGGGGGAATGAGCAGTTCTTC	CASSQVRGNEQFF
TRBJ2-5	-	-	TRBV5-6	16	TGTGCCAGCAGCGTAGGACTAACATCGTACCAAGAGACCCAGTACTTC	CASSVGLTSYQETQYF
TRBJ2-1	-	-	TRBV5-1	15	TGCGCCAGCAGCTTGGGGCAGGGGTACGGTGGTGAGCAGTTCTTC	CASSLGQGYGGEQFF
TRBJ1-2	-	-	TRBV2	15	TGTGCCAGCAGTGAATTAATCGACAAGAACTATGGCTACACCTTC	CASSELIDKNYGYTF
TRBJ2-7	-	TRBD2	TRBV28	16	TGTGCCAGCGTGACTAGCGGGGGCAGGAGCTCCTACGAGCAGTACTTC	CASVTSGGRSSYEQYF
TRBJ1-4	-	TRBD1	TRBV5-1	14	TGCGCCAGCAGCTTGGGACAGGGGAAAGAAAAACTGTTTTTT	CASSLGQGKEKLFF
TRBJ2-2	-	-	TRBV10-2	16	TGCGCCAGCACCGAACCGGGTGGAGGTAACACCGGGGAGCTGTTTTTT	CASTEPGGGNTGELFF
TRBJ2-7	-	-	TRBV7-6	14	TGTGCCAGCAGCTTAGACAGAAACTCCTACGAGCAGTACTTC	CASSLDRNSYEQYF
TRBJ1-1	-	-	TRBV30	13	TGTGCCTGGAGTCCCCAGATGAACACTGAAGCTTTCTTT	CAWSPQMNTEAFF
TRBJ1-5	-	-	TRBV2	15	TGTGCCAGCAGTAAGGGCCCTCTGAGCAATCAGCCCCAGCATTTT	CASSKGPLSNQPQHF
TRBJ1-5	-	-	TRBV7-9	13	TGTGCCAGCAGCTTACGGGGGAATCAGCCCCAGCATTTT	CASSLRGNQPQHF
TRBJ2-5	-	TRBD1	TRBV5-1	14	TGCGCCAGCAGCCGAGACAGGGGGCTGGAGACCCAGTACTTC	CASSRDRGLETQYF
TRBJ2-7	few	TRBD2	TRBV10-3	18	TGTGCCATCAGCCCGAATCCTCCTAGCGGGGGAACCAGCTACGAGCAGTACTTC	CAISPNPPSGGTSYEQYF
TRBJ2-7	-	-	TRBV7-6	15	TGTGCCAGCAGCTTAGTTGGGCCCCCGGTCAACGAGCAGTACTTC	CASSLVGPPVNEQYF
TRBJ2-3	-	-	TRBV2	14	TGTGCCAGCAGGGGGGGCCTTGGGGTAGATACGCAGTATTTT	CASRGGLGVDTQYF